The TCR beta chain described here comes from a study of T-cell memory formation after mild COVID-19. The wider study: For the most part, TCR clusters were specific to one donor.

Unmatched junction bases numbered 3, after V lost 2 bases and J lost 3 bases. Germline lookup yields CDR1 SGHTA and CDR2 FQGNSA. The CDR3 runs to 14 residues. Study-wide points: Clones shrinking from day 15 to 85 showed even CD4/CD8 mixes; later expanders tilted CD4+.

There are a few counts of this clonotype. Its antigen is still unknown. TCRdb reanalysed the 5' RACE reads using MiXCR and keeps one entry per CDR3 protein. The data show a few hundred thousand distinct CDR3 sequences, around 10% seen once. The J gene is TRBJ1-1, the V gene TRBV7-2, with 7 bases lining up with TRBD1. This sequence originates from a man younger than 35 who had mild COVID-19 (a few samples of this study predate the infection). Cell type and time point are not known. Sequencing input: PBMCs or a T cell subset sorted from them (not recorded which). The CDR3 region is CASSLQGVDTEAFF. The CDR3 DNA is TGTGCCAGCAGCTTACAGGGGGTGGACACTGAAGCTTTCTTT.